The 10 T cell receptor beta chains reported below all come from one sample, sequenced in a study of beta chain features in type 1 diabetes. Study-level findings and limits: Within each of all four CD4+ subsets, Type 1 diabetes patients had TCRB CDR3s that were moderately but significantly shorter.

What was sequenced were expressed TCRB transcripts, since all of the isolated RNA had been reverse transcribed. Clones were read by immunoSEQ multiplex PCR, and TCRdb kept only the in-frame ones, dropping some. This sample carries 500,000 to 850,000 clones, around an eighth of them seen once, and the ten largest clones take 0.04%. The antigens these receptors bind are not known. Sequenced input: naive CD4+ T cells from blood. The source of these receptors is a man between 18 and 29 years old with type 1 diabetes.

The CDR3 bases are TGTGCCAGTAGTATAGGTAGCCCCTCCTACAATGAGCAGTTCTTC. Amino acids: CASSIGSPSYNEQFF. The chain employs TRBV19 and TRBJ2-1; D is uncertain. Germline-derived CDR1 and CDR2 are LNHDA and SQIVND (reference sequence). V lost 1 base, J lost 0 bases, and 7 bases lay in between. The CDR3 totals 15 residues.

Only one count was recorded for this clone. The chain is built from TRBV15 and TRBJ2-2; the match to TRBD1 covers 8 bases. This CDR3 is 15 amino acids long. Losses at the gene ends were 0 bases for V and 3 bases for J; bases not matched to a gene: 0. CDR1 is LNHNV and CDR2 is YYDKDF in the germline V gene (reference sequence). DNA for the CDR3: TGTGCCACCAGCAGAGAGGACAGGGACACCGGGGAGCTGTTTTTT. Translation gives CATSREDRDTGELFF.

This clone has a handful of counts. The V gene is TRBV7-9, the J gene TRBJ2-3, with 10 bases identical to TRBD2. The CDR3 totals 17 residues. With 4 bases clipped from V and 1 base from J, the junction kept 8 bases outside the gene matches. CDR1 is SEHNR, CDR2 FQNEAQ, per germline (reference sequence). Written as DNA, the CDR3 is TGTGCCAGCAGCTGGGGACATCTAGCGGGGGGCACAGATACGCAGTATTTT. This sequence encodes CASSWGHLAGGTDTQYF. Using reference TRBV7-9 and TRBJ2-3 for the parts outside the CDR3, the full variable domain is DTGVSQNPRHKITKRGQNVTFRCDPISEHNRLYWYRQTLGQGPEFLTYFQNEAQLEKSRLLSDRFSAERPKGSFSTLEIQRTEQGDSAMYLCASSWGHLAGGTDTQYFGPGTRLTVL.

This sequence joins TRBV6-5 and TRBJ1-2; TRBD1 matches at 7 bases. This CDR3 is 13 amino acids long. Germline V lookup: CDR1 MNHEY, CDR2 SVGAGI. V lost 6 bases to trimming and J lost 6 bases; unmatched junction nucleotides: 7. The CDR3 nucleotides read TGTGCCAGCAGCCTGACAGGGTTAAATGGCTACACCTTC. Translating it yields CASSLTGLNGYTF.

Only a few counts were recorded for this clone. The chain employs TRBV19 and TRBJ1-1; 8 bases match TRBD1. Germline V gives CDR1 LNHDA, CDR2 SQIVND (reference sequence). The CDR3 contains 13 residues. Losses at the gene ends were 6 bases for V and 12 bases for J; bases not matched to a gene: 12. The CDR3 region is CASSPGQASASFF. CDR3 in DNA: TGTGCCAGTAGCCCGGGACAGGCCTCCGCTTCTTTCTTT. Variable domain in full (rest from reference TRBV19 and TRBJ1-1): DGGITQSPKYLFRKEGQNVTLSCEQNLNHDAMYWYRQDPGQGLRLIYYSQIVNDFQKGDIAEGYSVSREKKESFPLTVTSAQKNPTAFYLCASSPGQASASFFGQGTRLTVV.

The chain has TRBV7-2 and TRBJ1-3; the match to TRBD1 covers 9 bases. From germline, CDR1 is SGHTA and CDR2 FQGNSA. V lost 7 bases and J lost 7; bases outside the gene matches: 5. This CDR3 has 13 amino acids. The chain's CDR3 is CASNGQGRNTIYF. The CDR3 DNA reads TGTGCCAGCAACGGACAGGGGAGGAACACCATATATTTT.

This clone was counted between two and nine times. V is TRBV30 and J is TRBJ2-3; TRBD2 agrees at 10 bases. The CDR3 extends over 20 amino acids. Germline CDR1 GTSNPN, CDR2 SVGIG (reference sequence). Losses at the gene ends were 3 bases for V and 2 bases for J; bases not matched to a gene: 20. CDR3: CAWRPTLAGVAARDTDTQYF. DNA for the CDR3: TGTGCCTGGAGACCGACGCTAGCGGGAGTGGCTGCTCGGGACACAGATACGCAGTATTTT.

A few counts support this clone. In the same sample, other DNA sequences code for this CDR3. This chain links TRBV6-5 with TRBJ2-1, with D tentatively TRBD2 (5 bases). Trimming pared 2 bases from V and 2 bases from J, leaving 7 bases between. CDR3 length equals 14 residues. CDR1 is MNHEY and CDR2 is SVGAGI in the germline V gene. Here the CDR3 DNA reads TGTGCCAGCAGTTACGGAGGCACCTACAATGAGCAGTTCTTC. Translating gives CASSYGGTYNEQFF.

The chain links TRBV6-6 to TRBJ2-2; D is ambiguous. Germline CDR1 reads MNHNY; CDR2 reads SVGAGI (reference sequence). V gave up 6 bases and J gave up 4 bases, with 12 bases separating them. This CDR3 contains 14 residues. CDR3 loop: CASRGNRFTGELFF. The CDR3 nucleotides read TGTGCCAGCAGGGGAAATAGATTCACCGGGGAGCTGTTTTTT.

V and J are TRBV10-3 and TRBJ2-1; no definite D call. V lost 4 bases, J lost 8 bases, and 6 bases lay in between. The CDR3 loop spans 11 amino acids. CDR1 and CDR2 (germline): ENHRY, SYGVKD. For the CDR3, the DNA is TGTGCCATCAGTGGTATCCATGAGCAGTTCTTC. Protein: CAISGIHEQFF.